The 16 T cell receptor beta chains reported below all come from one sample, sequenced in a study of blood T cell repertoires in COVID-19. Generated by immunoSEQ multiplex PCR, the TCRdb table keeps only in-frame clones and is missing some. Counted here are around 220,000 clones, approximately 87% occurring once; the ten biggest clones make up 2.2%. The material sequenced was peripheral blood. These TCRs come from a woman between 45 and 60 years old with acute or convalescent COVID-19.

The chain joins TRBV27 to TRBJ1-2; D is ambiguous. V was cut by 6 bases and J by 5 bases, with 22 bases left in between. This CDR3 is built from 16 residues. Per germline, CDR1 MNHEY and CDR2 SMNVEV (reference sequence). The DNA for the CDR3 is TGTGCCAGCAGCAACGGCCCAGGAGGAATAGGATATGGCTACACCTTC. It codes for CASSNGPGGIGYGYTF.

To note about this clone: Distinct nucleotide sequences in the sample also encode this CDR3. In DNA, the CDR3 is TGCGCCAGCAGCTTGGGGCAGAACACCGGGGAGCTGTTTTTT. Encoded protein: CASSLGQNTGELFF. The chain employs TRBV5-1 and TRBJ2-2; no clear D. In germline, CDR1 is SGHRS, CDR2 YFSETQ. V was clipped by 0 bases and J by 1 base, with 4 bases between them. The CDR3 loop spans 14 amino acids.

This sequence joins TRBV5-5 and TRBJ1-2; 10 bases line up with TRBD1. The CDR3 is made up of 16 amino acids. With 0 bases clipped from V and 7 bases from J, the junction kept 9 bases outside the gene matches. Germline lookup yields CDR1 SGHKS and CDR2 YYEKEE (reference sequence). CDR3 protein: CASSLAFGTGVTGYTF. CDR3 DNA sequence: TGTGCCAGCAGCTTGGCCTTCGGGACAGGGGTTACTGGCTACACCTTC.

The CDR3 loop is CAIQGAWQPQHF. In nucleotides, the CDR3 is TGTGCCATACAGGGGGCCTGGCAGCCCCAGCATTTT. The chain employs TRBV6-5 and TRBJ1-5; 9 bases line up with TRBD1. With V trimmed by 10 bases and J by 7 bases, 5 bases remained unmatched. The V gene's germline CDR1 is MNHEY and CDR2 SVGAGI. The CDR3 runs to 12 residues.

The chain carries TRBV18 and TRBJ2-7; 7 nucleotides line up with TRBD2. The CDR3 has 16 amino acids. Germline assignment: CDR1 KGHSH and CDR2 LQKENI. Germline trimming cut 1 base from V and 5 bases from J; bases unmatched to any gene: 11. The CDR3 sequence: CASSPLPGSGTDEQYF. CDR3 DNA sequence: TGTGCCAGCTCACCACTCCCGGGCAGCGGGACCGACGAGCAGTACTTC.

The chain links TRBV4-2 to TRBJ2-1; D unclear. Germline values: CDR1 LGHNA, CDR2 YNFKEQ. V lost 1 base, J lost 5 bases, and 9 bases lay in between. CDR3 size: 14 residues. CDR3 in DNA: TGTGCCAGCAGCCAAGTAGCCTTAAACAATGAGCAGTTCTTC. Its translation is CASSQVALNNEQFF.

The chain recombines TRBV13 with TRBJ1-1; D is ambiguous. The CDR3 runs to 12 residues. Trimming took 3 bases from V and 1 from J, leaving 3 bases between them. Germline CDR1 and CDR2: PRHDT and FYEKMQ (reference sequence). CDR3 bases: TGTGCCAGCAGCTTTAAGAACACTGAAGCTTTCTTT. Encoded protein: CASSFKNTEAFF. The full variable domain, rest sourced from reference TRBV13 and TRBJ1-1, is AAGVIQSPRHLIKEKRETATLKCYPIPRHDTVYWYQQGPGQDPQFLISFYEKMQSDKGSIPDRFSAQQFSDYHSELNMSSLELGDSALYFCASSFKNTEAFFGQGTRLTVV.

V usage is TRBV18 and J usage is TRBJ2-7, with TRBD2 matching over 9 bases. Germline-derived CDR1 and CDR2 are KGHSH and LQKENI. Trimming at V came to 3 bases and at J to 5 bases, leaving 8 bases not matched to a gene. The length of the CDR3 is 15 residues. CDR3 coding DNA: TGTGCCAGCTCACCCACTGATAGCGGGAGAAACGAGCAGTACTTC. Protein sequence: CASSPTDSGRNEQYF.

The V gene is TRBV27, the J gene TRBJ2-2; 13 bases line up with TRBD2. The germline V gene has CDR1 MNHEY and CDR2 SMNVEV (reference sequence). The J segment lost 3 bases and the V segment lost 9 bases, leaving 1 base of the junction unmatched. The CDR3 spans 14 residues. CDR3 DNA: TGTGCCAGTACTAGCGGGGGGGACACCGGGGAGCTGTTTTTT. Residues: CASTSGGDTGELFF.

V usage is TRBV5-1 and J usage is TRBJ2-7, with D perhaps matching TRBD1 (6 bases). From germline, CDR1 is SGHRS and CDR2 YFSETQ. CDR3 length: 11 residues. Trimming took 5 bases from V and 4 from J, leaving 7 bases between them. The DNA for the CDR3 is TGCGCCAGCAGTACAGGGTACGAGCAGTACTTC. It encodes CASSTGYEQYF.

This clone was picked up one time. This chain connects TRBV6-5 to TRBJ2-4, with D possibly matching TRBD1 (6 bases). CDR1 MNHEY and CDR2 SVGAGI come from the germline V gene. Deletions cut 4 bases from V and 5 bases from J, with 18 bases between. The CDR3 is 16 residues long. CDR3 nucleotides: TGTGCCAGCAGTTCTACGAGGGGGAGATGGGAAAACATTCAGTACTTC. Protein product: CASSSTRGRWENIQYF.

The V and J genes are TRBV11-3 and TRBJ2-3; D is uncertain. V lost 5 bases to trimming and J lost 0 bases, with 6 bases between them. This CDR3 has 13 residues. From germline, CDR1 is SGHNT and CDR2 YENEEA. CDR3 amino acids: CASSPSSTDTQYF. For the CDR3, the DNA is TGTGCCAGCAGCCCCTCTAGCACAGATACGCAGTATTTT.

The gene calls are TRBV11-3 and TRBJ1-4, with D possibly matching TRBD1 (6 bases). Germline CDR1 SGHNT, CDR2 YENEEA. V was clipped by 5 bases and J by 5 bases, with 15 bases between them. This CDR3 region has 15 residues. CDR3 loop: CASSQGVGTNEKLFF. Here the CDR3 DNA reads TGTGCCAGCAGCCAGGGTGTGGGGACAAATGAAAAACTGTTTTTT.

This chain joins TRBV5-1 and TRBJ2-5; tentatively, D is TRBD2 (5 bases). Trimming took 3 bases from V and 4 from J, leaving 16 bases between them. The CDR3 spans 15 residues. CDR1 and CDR2 (germline): SGHRS, YFSETQ. The CDR3 sequence is CASSWSRGGRETQYF. CDR3 in DNA: TGCGCCAGCAGCTGGAGCCGGGGTGGGAGAGAGACCCAGTACTTC.

This chain connects TRBV9 to TRBJ2-5; 8 bases fit TRBD2. With 0 bases clipped from V and 9 bases from J, the junction kept 10 bases outside the gene matches. The CDR3 is made up of 15 amino acids. Germline V gene sequence: CDR1 SGDLS, CDR2 YYNGEE. CDR3 in DNA: TGTGCCAGCAGCGTAGAAGGACTAGCCGCCGGGGCCCAGTACTTC. Encoded protein: CASSVEGLAAGAQYF.

This rearrangement joins TRBV4-1 to TRBJ1-4, with a weak D call TRBD1 (5 bases). The CDR3 has 16 amino acids. V lost 3 bases and J lost 0, with 11 bases in between. Germline CDR1 MGHRA, CDR2 YSYEKL. CDR3 nucleotides: TGCGCCAGCAGCCAGGACAAACTTGCAACTAATGAAAAACTGTTTTTT. It is translated as CASSQDKLATNEKLFF.